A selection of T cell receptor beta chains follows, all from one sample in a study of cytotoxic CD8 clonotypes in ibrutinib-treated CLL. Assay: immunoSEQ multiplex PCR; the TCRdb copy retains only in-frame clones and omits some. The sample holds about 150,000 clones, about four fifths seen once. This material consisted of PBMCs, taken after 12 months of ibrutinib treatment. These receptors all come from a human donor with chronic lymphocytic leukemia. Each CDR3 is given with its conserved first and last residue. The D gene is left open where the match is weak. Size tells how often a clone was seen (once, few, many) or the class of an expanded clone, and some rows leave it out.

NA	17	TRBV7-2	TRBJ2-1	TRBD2	TGTGCCAGCAGCTCTGTAATTCCTAGCGGGAATCACAATGAGCAGTTCTTC	CASSSVIPSGNHNEQFF
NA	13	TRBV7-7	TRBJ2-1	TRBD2	TGTGCTAGCAGCCTCGGGACTAGAGATGAGCAGTTCTTC	CASSLGTRDEQFF
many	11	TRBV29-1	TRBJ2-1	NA	TGCAGCGGCGACAGGTCCTATGAGCAGTTCTTC	CSGDRSYEQFF
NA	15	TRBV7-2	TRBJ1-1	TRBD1	TGTGCCAGCAGCTTGGACAGGATCATGAACACTGAAGCTTTCTTT	CASSLDRIMNTEAFF
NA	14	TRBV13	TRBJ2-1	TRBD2	TGTGCCAGCAGGAGGGTACTAGCGCCTCGGGAGCAGTTCTTC	CASRRVLAPREQFF
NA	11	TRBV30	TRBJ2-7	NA	TGTGCCTGGAGCGGACTTAACGAGCAGTACTTC	CAWSGLNEQYF
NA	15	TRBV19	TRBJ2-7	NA	TGTGCCAGTAGTATAGGGCAGGGGCACTCCTACGAGCAGTACTTC	CASSIGQGHSYEQYF
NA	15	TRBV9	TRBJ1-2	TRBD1	TGTGCCAGCAGCTCCCAGACTCCGGGACAGGGGGCTATCAGCTTC	CASSSQTPGQGAISF
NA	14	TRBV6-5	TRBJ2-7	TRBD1	TGTGCCAGCAGCGGGACAGGGTTCTTCAGCGAGCAGTACTTC	CASSGTGFFSEQYF
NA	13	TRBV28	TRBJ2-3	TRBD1	TGTGCCAGTGGGGACAGGGGAACAGATACGCAGTATTTT	CASGDRGTDTQYF
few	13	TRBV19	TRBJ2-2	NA	TGTGCCAGTAACCAGGGGAACACCGGGGAGCTGTTTTTT	CASNQGNTGELFF
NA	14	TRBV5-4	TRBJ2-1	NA	TGTGCCAGCAGCTTGTCCGGGACCTACAATGAGCAGTTCTTC	CASSLSGTYNEQFF
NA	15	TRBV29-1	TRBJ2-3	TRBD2	TGCAGCGCACCGGGACTAGCGGGGAACACAGATACGCAGTATTTT	CSAPGLAGNTDTQYF
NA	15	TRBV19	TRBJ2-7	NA	TGTGCCAGTAGTATGGCGGACGGGCGACCCTACGAGCAGTACTTC	CASSMADGRPYEQYF
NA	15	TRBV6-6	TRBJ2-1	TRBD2	TGTGCCGGGGGATCGGGAGCGGGAGTAACAGATGAGCAGTTCTTC	CAGGSGAGVTDEQFF
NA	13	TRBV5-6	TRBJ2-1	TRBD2	TGTGCCAGCAGCCGCACGGGAGGCAATGAGCAGTTCTTC	CASSRTGGNEQFF
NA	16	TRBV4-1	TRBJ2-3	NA	TGCGCCAGCAGCACTCCTAGCAGGACCACCACAGATACGCAGTATTTT	CASSTPSRTTTDTQYF
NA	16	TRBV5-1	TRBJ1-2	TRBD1	TGCGCCAGCAGCCTGGGGAGGGGGCGGATAGACTATGGCTACACCTTC	CASSLGRGRIDYGYTF
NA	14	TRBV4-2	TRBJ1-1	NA	TGTGCCAGCAGCATAAATGCACTAAACACTGAAGCTTTCTTT	CASSINALNTEAFF
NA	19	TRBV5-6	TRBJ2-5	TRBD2	TGTGCCAGCAGCCGTAGATCTAGCGGGAGGCTCCACCGGGAAGAGACCCAGTACTTC	CASSRRSSGRLHREETQYF
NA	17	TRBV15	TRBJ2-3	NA	TGTGCCACCAGCAGAGATTACGAGCGATCTAGCACAGATACGCAGTATTTT	CATSRDYERSSTDTQYF
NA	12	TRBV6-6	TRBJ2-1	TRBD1	TGTGCCAGCAGGACAGGGGGAGGTGAGCAGTTCTTC	CASRTGGGEQFF
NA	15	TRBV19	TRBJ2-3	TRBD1	TGTGCCAGTAGTCTAGGGACAGGGGGGTCAGGTACGCAGTATTTT	CASSLGTGGSGTQYF
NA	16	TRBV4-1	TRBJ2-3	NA	TGCGCCAGCAGCCCGCTGGGGGCGAGAAGCACAGATACGCAGTATTTT	CASSPLGARSTDTQYF